The following is a T cell receptor (beta chain) sequence with its context. Antigen: not known. The V gene lost 4 bases and the J gene lost 0 bases, with 17 bases spanning the gap. Germline CDR1 SGDLS, CDR2 YYNGEE. There are 16 residues in the CDR3. TCRdb keeps only in-frame clones here, not all; method: immunoSEQ multiplex PCR. In the table there are some 2,500,000 clones, just under 95% of which are singletons. The sample originates from a study of shared clonotypes between healthy human individuals. Study observations and caveats: A limitation of the genetic and exposure-history diversity represented arose from few donors. Researchers sampled only blood; tissue repertoires likely differ.

The sample was naive CD4+ T cells from PBMCs. The subset denotes: CD45RA+ positively selected. The chain uses TRBV9 and TRBJ2-7, with D possibly being TRBD1 or TRBD2 (5 bases each). This TCR was recovered from a man in his late teens or twenties in good health. Some clones in this sample may be carry-over from other donors' samples. The chain's CDR3 is CASSRSGTASSYEQYF. CDR3 coding DNA: TGTGCCAGCAGCCGATCCGGGACGGCGAGCTCCTACGAGCAGTACTTC.